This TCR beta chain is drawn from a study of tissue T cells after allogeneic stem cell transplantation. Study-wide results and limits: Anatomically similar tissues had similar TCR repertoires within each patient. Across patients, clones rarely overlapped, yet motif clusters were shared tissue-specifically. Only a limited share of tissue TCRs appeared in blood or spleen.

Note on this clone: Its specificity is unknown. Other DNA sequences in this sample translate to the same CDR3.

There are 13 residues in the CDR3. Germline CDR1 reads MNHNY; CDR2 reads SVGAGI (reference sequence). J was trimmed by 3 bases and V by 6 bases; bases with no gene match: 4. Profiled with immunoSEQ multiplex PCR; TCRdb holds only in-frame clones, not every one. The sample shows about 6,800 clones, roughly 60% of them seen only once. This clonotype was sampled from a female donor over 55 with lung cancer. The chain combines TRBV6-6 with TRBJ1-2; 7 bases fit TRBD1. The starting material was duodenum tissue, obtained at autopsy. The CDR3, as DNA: TGTGCCAGCAGCCCCACAGGGGACTATGGCTACACCTTC. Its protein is CASSPTGDYGYTF.